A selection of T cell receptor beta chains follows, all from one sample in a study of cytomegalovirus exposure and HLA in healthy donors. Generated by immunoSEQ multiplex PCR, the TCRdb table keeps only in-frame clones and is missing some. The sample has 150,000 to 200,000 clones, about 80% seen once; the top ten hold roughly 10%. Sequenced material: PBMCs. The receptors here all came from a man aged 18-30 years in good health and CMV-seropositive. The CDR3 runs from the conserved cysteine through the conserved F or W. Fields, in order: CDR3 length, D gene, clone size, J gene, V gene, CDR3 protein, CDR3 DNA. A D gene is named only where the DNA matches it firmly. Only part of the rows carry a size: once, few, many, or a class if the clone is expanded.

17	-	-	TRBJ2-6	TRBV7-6	CASSLEAGSSGANVLTF	TGTGCCAGCAGCTTAGAGGCAGGTTCCTCTGGGGCCAACGTCCTGACTTTC
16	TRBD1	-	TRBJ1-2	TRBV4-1	CASSQWPRGKGYGYTF	TGCGCCAGCAGCCAATGGCCCAGGGGGAAAGGCTATGGCTACACCTTC
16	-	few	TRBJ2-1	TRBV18	CASSPLRGGAVNEQFF	TGTGCCAGCTCACCACTTCGAGGGGGGGCCGTGAATGAGCAGTTCTTC
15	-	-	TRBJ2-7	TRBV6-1	CASSEGLWDIYEQYF	TGTGCCAGCAGTGAAGGTCTATGGGACATCTACGAGCAGTACTTC
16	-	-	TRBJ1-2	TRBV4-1	CASSQDGSFNFWGYTF	TGCGCCAGCAGCCAAGATGGGAGTTTTAACTTTTGGGGCTACACCTTC
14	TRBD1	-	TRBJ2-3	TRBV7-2	CASSQGAYTDTQYF	TGTGCCAGCAGCCAGGGGGCTTACACAGATACGCAGTATTTT
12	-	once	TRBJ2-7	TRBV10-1	CASSDMSYEQYF	TGCGCCAGCAGTGACATGTCCTACGAGCAGTACTTC
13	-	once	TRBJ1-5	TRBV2	CASSVDSNQPQHF	TGTGCCAGCAGTGTAGATAGCAATCAGCCCCAGCATTTT
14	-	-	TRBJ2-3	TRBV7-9	CASSSRVYTDTQYF	TGTGCCAGCAGTTCCCGGGTCTACACAGATACGCAGTATTTT
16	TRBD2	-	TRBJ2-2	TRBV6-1	CASSGLAEPNTGELFF	TGTGCCAGCAGTGGACTAGCGGAGCCGAACACCGGGGAGCTGTTTTTT
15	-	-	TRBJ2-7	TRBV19	CASSAGLAFSYEQYF	TGTGCCAGTAGCGCCGGACTGGCTTTCTCCTACGAGCAGTACTTC
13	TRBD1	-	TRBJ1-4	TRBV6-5	CASSYSSGQKLFF	TGTGCCAGCAGTTACTCGTCGGGACAGAAACTGTTTTTT
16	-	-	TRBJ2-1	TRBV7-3	CASSPKTAGASYEQFF	TGTGCCAGCAGCCCAAAGACCGCGGGGGCAAGCTATGAGCAGTTCTTC
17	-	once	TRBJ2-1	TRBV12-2	CASRLKPVVGGYNEQFF	TGTGCAAGTCGCTTAAAACCCGTAGTGGGGGGGTACAATGAGCAGTTCTTC
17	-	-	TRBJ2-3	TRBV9	CASSWEGVGASTDTQYF	TGTGCCAGCAGCTGGGAGGGCGTGGGGGCCAGCACAGATACGCAGTATTTT
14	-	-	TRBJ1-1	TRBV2	CASSGGRLNTEAFF	TGTGCCAGCAGTGGCGGGAGATTGAACACTGAAGCTTTCTTT
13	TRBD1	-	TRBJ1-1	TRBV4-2	CASSPDRDTEAFF	TGTGCCAGCAGCCCTGACAGGGACACTGAAGCTTTCTTT
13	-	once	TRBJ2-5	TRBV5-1	CASSFLEFGAQYF	TGCGCCAGCAGCTTCCTCGAGTTCGGGGCCCAGTACTTC
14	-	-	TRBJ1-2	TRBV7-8	CASSLSTAADGYTF	TGTGCCAGCAGCTTGTCAACAGCGGCGGATGGCTACACCTTC
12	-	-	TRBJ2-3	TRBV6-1	CASSDLADTQYF	TGTGCCAGCAGTGACCTTGCAGATACGCAGTATTTT
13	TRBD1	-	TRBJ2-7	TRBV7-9	CASRYRGDYEQYF	TGTGCCAGCAGATACAGGGGCGACTACGAGCAGTACTTC
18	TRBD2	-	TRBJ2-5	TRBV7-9	CASSLGLQREGRGETQYF	TGTGCCAGCAGCTTAGGGCTCCAGCGGGAGGGCCGGGGAGAGACCCAGTACTTC
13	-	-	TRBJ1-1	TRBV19	CASSPGIGLGAFF	TGTGCCAGTAGTCCGGGCATCGGACTTGGCGCTTTCTTT
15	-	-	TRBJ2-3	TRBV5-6	CASSFGSSGTDTQYF	TGTGCCAGCAGCTTCGGATCTAGCGGCACAGATACGCAGTATTTT
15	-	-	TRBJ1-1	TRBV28	CASSLLYTGNTEAFF	TGTGCCAGCAGTTTATTATACACGGGGAACACTGAAGCTTTCTTT
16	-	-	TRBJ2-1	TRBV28	CASNENRGSDYNEQFF	TGTGCCAGCAACGAGAATAGGGGTTCGGACTACAATGAGCAGTTCTTC
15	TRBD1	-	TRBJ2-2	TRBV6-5	CASKKTGITGGELFF	TGTGCCAGCAAAAAGACAGGGATCACCGGCGGGGAGCTGTTTTTT
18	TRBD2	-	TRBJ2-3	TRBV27	CASSLGTLAGAGTDTQYF	TGTGCCAGCAGTTTGGGGACACTAGCGGGAGCCGGCACAGATACGCAGTATTTT
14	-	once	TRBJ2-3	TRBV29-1	CSVVLVGGPDTQYF	TGCAGCGTGGTACTAGTGGGGGGGCCAGATACGCAGTATTTT
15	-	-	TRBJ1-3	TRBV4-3	CASSQGTGRENTIYF	TGCGCCAGCAGCCAAGGAACGGGGCGGGAAAACACCATATATTTT
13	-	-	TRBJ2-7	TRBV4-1	CASSQSRTAEQYF	TGCGCCAGCAGCCAATCTAGGACAGCCGAGCAGTACTTC
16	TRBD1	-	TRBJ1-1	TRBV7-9	CASSLGLGDRLTEAFF	TGTGCCAGCAGCTTAGGACTAGGGGACAGACTCACTGAAGCTTTCTTT
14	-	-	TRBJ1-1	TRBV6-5	CASSFLGHDTEAFF	TGTGCCAGCAGTTTTTTGGGGCATGACACTGAAGCTTTCTTT
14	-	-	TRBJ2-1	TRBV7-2	CASSLWRDDNEQFF	TGTGCCAGCAGCCTGTGGCGGGATGACAATGAGCAGTTCTTC
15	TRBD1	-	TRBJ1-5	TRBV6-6	CASSYSGTGTQPQHF	TGTGCCAGCAGTTACTCGGGGACAGGGACCCAGCCCCAGCATTTT
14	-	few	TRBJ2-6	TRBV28	CASSSPAGANVLTF	TGTGCCAGCAGTTCCCCTGCTGGGGCCAACGTCCTGACTTTC
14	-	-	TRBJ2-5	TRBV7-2	CASSSQGIEQTQYF	TGTGCCAGCAGCTCACAGGGAATTGAACAGACCCAGTACTTC
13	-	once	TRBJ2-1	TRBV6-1	CASSDATVDEQFF	TGTGCCAGCAGTGACGCGACAGTCGATGAGCAGTTCTTC
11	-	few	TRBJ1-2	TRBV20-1	CSARVDYGYTF	TGCAGTGCTAGAGTCGACTATGGCTACACCTTC
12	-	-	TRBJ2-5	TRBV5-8	CASSLIFETQYF	TGTGCCAGCAGCTTGATCTTCGAGACCCAGTACTTC
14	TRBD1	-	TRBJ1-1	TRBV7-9	CASSRPTGAVEAFF	TGTGCCAGCAGCCGACCCACAGGGGCGGTTGAAGCTTTCTTT
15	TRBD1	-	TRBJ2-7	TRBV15	CATSISRDRIGEQYF	TGTGCCACCTCAATCTCCCGGGACAGGATTGGCGAGCAGTACTTC
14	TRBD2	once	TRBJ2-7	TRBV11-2	CASSLGGGRYEQYF	TGTGCCAGCAGCTTAGGTGGCGGGAGGTACGAGCAGTACTTC